A selection of T cell receptor beta chains follows, all from one sample in a study of T cell repertoires in cytomegalovirus infection. Antigens of these TCRs are unknown. TCRdb processed the reads anew with MiXCR; each CDR3 protein has one entry. The sample has approximately 910,000 distinct CDR3 sequences; around 31% are singletons. The sequencing used cultured CD8+ T cells from PBMCs, collected from culture after CMV antigen stimulation. These receptors were taken from a human donor in good health (CMV status not recorded). Some clones in this sample may be carry-over from other donors' samples. CDR3s include the opening cysteine and the closing phenylalanine or tryptophan. Fields, in order: D gene, V gene, J gene, CDR3 protein. A D gene is named only where the DNA matches it firmly.

>.|TRBV27|TRBJ2-7
CASSPGQLASYEQYF
>TRBD1|TRBV20-1|TRBJ1-2
CSAFDRGRGGYTF
>TRBD1|TRBV10-3|TRBJ1-2
CASGGGQGAYGYTF
>TRBD1|TRBV12-3/TRBV12-4|TRBJ1-5
CASRTGGEPQHF
>.|TRBV2|TRBJ1-2
CASWRGANYGYTF
>.|TRBV7-2|TRBJ1-5
CASRAGPYSNQPQHF
>.|TRBV6-5|TRBJ2-2
CASSYGGNTGELFF
>.|TRBV6-6|TRBJ1-5
CASSYGGEAHSNQPQHF
>TRBD2|TRBV7-2|TRBJ2-1
CASSLGTSGANEQFF
>TRBD2|TRBV7-2|TRBJ2-5
CASSTWTSGSQETQYF
>.|TRBV12-5|TRBJ1-2
CASGPEGPGGYTF
>.|TRBV6-6|TRBJ1-5
CASRMWGNQPQHF
>.|TRBV11-3|TRBJ2-3
CASSLPPSDTQYF
>.|TRBV7-9|TRBJ2-2
CASSSGRWPPELFF
>TRBD1|TRBV9|TRBJ2-2
CASSLQGDRAGGELFF
>.|TRBV7-4|TRBJ1-1
CASSLEGDAFF
>.|TRBV20-1|TRBJ2-7
CSARPDTSSYEQYF
>TRBD2|TRBV27|TRBJ2-5
CASSLWGGGAQETQYF
>TRBD2|TRBV7-6|TRBJ2-3
CASSPLAGVADTQYF
>TRBD1|TRBV15|TRBJ2-1
CATSSTRQGPYSASYNEQFF
>.|TRBV27|TRBJ2-2
CASSSGSRGELFF
>TRBD1|TRBV28|TRBJ1-3
CASTYQGGPERNTIYF
>TRBD2|TRBV7-9|TRBJ2-1
CASSSRESRLAGGSSYNEQFF
>.|TRBV7-9|TRBJ2-7
CASSPKEGSSYEQYF
>.|TRBV27|TRBJ1-2
CASSQRVGGFYGYTF
>.|TRBV7-9|TRBJ2-5
CASSPPGRRQETQYF
>TRBD2|TRBV11-3|TRBJ2-3
CASSLGATSGFSTDTQYF
>.|TRBV10-3|TRBJ1-1
CASWGGATEAFF
>TRBD2|TRBV7-2|TRBJ2-1
CANSVPGGPLGEQFF
>.|TRBV14|TRBJ2-5
CASSQAGYGTQYF
>TRBD1|TRBV29-1|TRBJ1-2
CSALTGEVNGYTF